These 8 T cell receptor beta chains came from one sample sequenced in a study of T cell responses to AZD1222 COVID-19 vaccine. This table comes from immunoSEQ multiplex PCR, and its TCRdb copy is limited to in-frame clones, with some not included. The sample lists about 140,000 clones; more than 75% were seen once. The specimen was peripheral blood, collected on day 0 of AZD1222 vaccination. Source of these receptors: an adult in good health.

V usage is TRBV2 and J usage is TRBJ1-1, with unresolved D. Trimming took off 4 bases at V and 4 bases at J, with 16 bases between the two ends. Germline V lookup: CDR1 SNHLY, CDR2 FYNNEI. There are 15 residues in the CDR3. CDR3 residues: CASSGARVPGTEAFF. CDR3 nucleotide sequence: TGTGCCAGCAGTGGCGCTAGGGTCCCGGGCACTGAAGCTTTCTTT.

This chain joins TRBV6-1 and TRBJ1-5; D not resolved. Germline loops: CDR1 MNHNS, CDR2 SASEGT. CDR3 length equals 18 residues. The germline V and J ends were trimmed by 7 bases and 2 bases, with 24 bases remaining between them. CDR3 protein: CASIEALGGPGGNQPQHF. The CDR3 bases are TGTGCCAGCATCGAAGCCCTCGGCGGTCCGGGAGGCAATCAGCCCCAGCATTTT.

The rearrangement uses TRBV25-1 and TRBJ2-3; 7 nucleotides agree with TRBD2. Trimming cost V 8 bases and J 0 bases; bases outside gene matches: 5. The CDR3 is 14 amino acids. Germline V gives CDR1 MGHDK, CDR2 SYGVNS. CDR3 sequence (DNA): TGTGCCAGCGGGGGGGTTCCTAGCACAGATACGCAGTATTTT. Its protein is CASGGVPSTDTQYF.

This chain connects TRBV7-3 to TRBJ2-3, with D possibly TRBD2 on 7 matching bases. Germline CDR1 is SGHTA and CDR2 is FQGTGA. V lost 4 bases and J lost 3, with 14 bases in between. The CDR3 contains 15 residues. The CDR3 sequence is CASSSRGLLTDTQYF. CDR3 coding DNA: TGTGCCAGCAGCTCGCGGGGGCTCCTTACAGATACGCAGTATTTT.

V usage is TRBV20-1 and J usage is TRBJ2-7; no reliable D call. The ends were cut back, 0 bases at V and 2 bases at J, with 2 bases in the middle. From germline, CDR1 is DFQATT and CDR2 SNEGSKA (reference sequence). This CDR3 has 11 residues. DNA of the CDR3: TGCAGTGCTAGAGATGCCTACGAGCAGTACTTC. It codes for CSARDAYEQYF.

The chain employs TRBV7-3 and TRBJ2-1, with 11 bases that match TRBD2. V was clipped by 5 bases and J by 4 bases; unmatched bases: 4. Germline V gives CDR1 SGHTA, CDR2 FQGTGA. This CDR3 comprises 15 residues. The CDR3 spells CASSSLAGGYNEQFF. CDR3 coding DNA: TGTGCCAGCAGCAGTCTAGCGGGGGGATACAATGAGCAGTTCTTC.

This chain links TRBV5-1 with TRBJ2-5; D call uncertain. With 1 base removed from V and 2 bases from J, the gap between germline ends came to 12 bases. Germline-derived CDR1 and CDR2 are SGHRS and YFSETQ. The CDR3 runs to 15 residues. This CDR3 reads CASSLRASPQETQYF. The CDR3 DNA is TGCGCCAGCAGCTTGAGGGCTAGTCCTCAAGAGACCCAGTACTTC.

The chain recombines TRBV4-2 with TRBJ1-4; D is possibly TRBD1 (6 bases). The CDR3 extends over 15 amino acids. Trimming took off 1 base at V and 6 bases at J, with 12 bases between the two ends. Germline-derived CDR1 and CDR2 are LGHNA and YNFKEQ. The CDR3 region has the DNA TGTGCCAGCAGCCAAGCCCCCGGGGGCGATGAAAAACTGTTTTTT. Translation: CASSQAPGGDEKLFF.